This TCR beta chain is from a study of shared clonotypes between healthy human individuals. The overall study: Researchers drew samples from a couple of women and three men aged 18 to 49.

Comments on this clone: Antigen unknown.

Here immunoSEQ multiplex PCR was the method, and the copy in TCRdb shows in-frame clones only, minus some. The sample holds roughly 2.5 million clones, 85% to 95% seen once. Overall study findings and caveats: A reduction in generation probabilities was seen for non-shared clonotypes relative to those shared by all four donors. Sampling covered nothing but blood. Tissue TCR repertoires likely differ from those found in blood.

The CDR3 spans 13 residues. CDR1 and CDR2 from the germline V gene are SGHRS and YFSETQ. The V gene end was trimmed by 6 bases and the J gene end by 6 bases; junction bases not matched to a gene: 7. The sequenced sample was naive CD4+ T cells sorted from blood. The subset: CD45RA+ positively selected. The source is a man between 18 and 35 years old in good health. The chain recombines TRBV5-1 with TRBJ1-1; 8 bases align to TRBD1. Here the CDR3 reads CASNQDRAAEAFF. DNA of the CDR3: TGCGCCAGCAACCAGGACAGGGCGGCTGAAGCTTTCTTT. The full variable domain, completed using reference TRBV5-1 and TRBJ1-1, is KAGVTQTPRYLIKTRGQQVTLSCSPISGHRSVSWYQQTPGQGLQFLFEYFSETQRNKGNFPGRFSGRQFSNSRSEMNVSTLELGDSALYLCASNQDRAAEAFFGQGTRLTVV.